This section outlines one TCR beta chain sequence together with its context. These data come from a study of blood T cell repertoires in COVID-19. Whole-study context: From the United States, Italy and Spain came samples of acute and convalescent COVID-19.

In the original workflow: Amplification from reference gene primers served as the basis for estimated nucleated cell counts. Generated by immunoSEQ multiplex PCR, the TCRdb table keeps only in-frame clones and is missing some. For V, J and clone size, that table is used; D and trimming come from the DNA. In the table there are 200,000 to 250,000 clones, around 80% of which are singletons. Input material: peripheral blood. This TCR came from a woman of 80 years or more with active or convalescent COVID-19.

The CDR3 DNA sequence: TGCGCCAGCAGCACCCCTAAACAGGGGGACGTCCGGGCATATGGCTACACCTTC. This encodes CASSTPKQGDVRAYGYTF. The chain employs TRBV4-1 and TRBJ1-2; 8 bases line up with TRBD1. Germline trimming cut 5 bases from V and 5 bases from J; bases unmatched to any gene: 19. The CDR3 consists of 18 residues. Germline-derived CDR1 and CDR2 are MGHRA and YSYEKL.